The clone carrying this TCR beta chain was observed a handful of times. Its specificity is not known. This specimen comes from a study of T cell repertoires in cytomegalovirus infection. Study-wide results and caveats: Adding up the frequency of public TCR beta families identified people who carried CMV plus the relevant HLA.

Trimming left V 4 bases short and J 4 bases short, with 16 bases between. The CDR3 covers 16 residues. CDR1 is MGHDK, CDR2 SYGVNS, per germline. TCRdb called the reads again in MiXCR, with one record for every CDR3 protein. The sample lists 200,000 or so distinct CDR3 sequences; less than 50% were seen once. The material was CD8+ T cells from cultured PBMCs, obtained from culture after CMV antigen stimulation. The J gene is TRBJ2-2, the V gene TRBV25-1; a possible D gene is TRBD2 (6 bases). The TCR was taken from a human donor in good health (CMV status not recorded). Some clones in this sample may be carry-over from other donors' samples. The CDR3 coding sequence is TGTGCCAGCAGTGGATATTACGCGGGGCCCACCGGGGAGCTGTTTTTT. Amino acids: CASSGYYAGPTGELFF. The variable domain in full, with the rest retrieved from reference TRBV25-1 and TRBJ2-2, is EADIYQTPRYLVIGTGKKITLECSQTMGHDKMYWYQQDPGMELHLIHYSYGVNSTEKGDLSSESTVSRIRTEHFPLTLESARPSHTSQYLCASSGYYAGPTGELFFGEGSRLTVL.